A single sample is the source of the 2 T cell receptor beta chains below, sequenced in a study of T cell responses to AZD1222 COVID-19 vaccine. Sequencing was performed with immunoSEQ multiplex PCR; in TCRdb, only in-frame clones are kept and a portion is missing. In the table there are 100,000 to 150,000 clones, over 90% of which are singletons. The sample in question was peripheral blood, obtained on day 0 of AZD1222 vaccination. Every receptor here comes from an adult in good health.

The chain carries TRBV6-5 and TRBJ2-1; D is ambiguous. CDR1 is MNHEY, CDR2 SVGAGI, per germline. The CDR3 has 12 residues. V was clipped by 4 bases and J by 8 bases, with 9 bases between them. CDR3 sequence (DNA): TGTGCCAGCAGTTTACCCCCCCATGAGCAGTTCTTC. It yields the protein CASSLPPHEQFF.

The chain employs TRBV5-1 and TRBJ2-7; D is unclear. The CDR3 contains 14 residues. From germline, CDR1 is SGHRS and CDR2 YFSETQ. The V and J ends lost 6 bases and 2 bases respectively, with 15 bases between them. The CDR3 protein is CASMPSQPPYEQYF. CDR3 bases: TGCGCCAGCATGCCGTCCCAACCCCCCTACGAGCAGTACTTC.